The sequence of this T cell receptor beta chain was determined in a study of shared clonotypes between healthy human individuals. Study-level results: Sampling was confined to blood; repertoires within tissues likely differ.

Assay used: immunoSEQ multiplex PCR; TCRdb lists only in-frame clones, some missing. The sample comprises 2 million to 2.5 million clones, about 94% of which are singletons, and around 0.13% rests with the top ten. Note on this clone: Its antigen is as yet unknown.

Input material: naive CD4+ T cells sorted from blood. The subset was: CD45RA+ positively selected. The source of this sequence is a man aged 18 to 29 in good health.

The CDR3 spells CASSFLREDLRTGELFF. The CDR3 nucleotides are TGTGCCAGCAGCTTTCTGAGGGAGGACCTGCGGACTGGGGAGCTGTTTTTT. The chain has TRBV7-9 and TRBJ2-2; D is perhaps TRBD2 (6 bases). The V end was cut by 3 bases, the J end by 8 bases, with 22 bases between. Germline assignment: CDR1 SEHNR and CDR2 FQNEAQ (reference sequence). This CDR3 spans 17 amino acids.